One and the same sample provided the 26 T cell receptor beta chains below, sequenced in a study of long-term antiretroviral therapy in people with HIV. An immunoSEQ assay, version v3.0, was performed at survey level. Measured with immunoSEQ multiplex PCR; TCRdb has only the in-frame clones, and not every one. The sample carries roughly 11,000 clones, about 80% recorded once. This specimen was unsorted PBMCs, taken less than 3.3 years before starting antiretroviral therapy. These TCRs come from a man aged 40-50 years with HIV.

V usage is TRBV18 and J usage is TRBJ2-7, with TRBD1 matching over 7 bases. The V gene end was trimmed by 8 bases and the J gene end by 0 bases; junction bases not matched to a gene: 7. Germline CDR1 and CDR2: KGHSH and LQKENI. The CDR3 contains 14 residues. The DNA for the CDR3 is TGTGCCAGCCGAGGGACAGAGAGCTCCTACGAGCAGTACTTC. Its translation is CASRGTESSYEQYF. The variable domain in full, completed from reference TRBV18 and TRBJ2-7, reads NAGVMQNPRHLVRRRGQEARLRCSPMKGHSHVYWYRQLPEEGLKFMVYLQKENIIDESGMPKERFSAEFPKEGPSILRIQQVVRGDSAAYFCASRGTESSYEQYFGPGTRLTVT.

The genes are TRBV6-4 and TRBJ2-6, with TRBD1 matching 9 bases. CDR1 and CDR2 from the germline V gene are MRHNA and SNTAGT. The CDR3 covers 17 residues. The V and J ends lost 6 bases and 0 bases, in that order; junction bases with no gene match: 6. Here the CDR3 reads CASSRDRVSSGANVLTF. CDR3 nucleotide sequence: TGTGCCAGCAGCCGGGACAGGGTTAGCTCTGGGGCCAACGTCCTGACTTTC.

This clone was seen just once. The J gene is TRBJ2-2, the V gene TRBV9; 14 bases are shared with TRBD2. Germline CDR1 is SGDLS and CDR2 is YYNGEE. The CDR3 is made up of 20 amino acids. Unmatched junction bases numbered 13, after V lost 6 bases and J lost 0 bases. CDR3 sequence reads: CASTPVVGLAGGTNTGELFF. The CDR3 DNA reads as TGTGCCAGCACCCCCGTTGTTGGACTAGCGGGAGGCACGAACACCGGGGAGCTGTTTTTT. Supplemented by reference TRBV9 and TRBJ2-2, the full variable domain reads DSGVTQTPKHLITATGQRVTLRCSPRSGDLSVYWYQQSLDQGLQFLIQYYNGEERAKGNILERFSAQQFPDLHSELNLSSLELGDSALYFCASTPVVGLAGGTNTGELFFGEGSRLTVL.

The sample holds one count of this clone. The V gene is TRBV5-1, the J gene TRBJ1-4, with D maybe TRBD1 (5 bases). The CDR3 length is 15 residues. The ends were cut back, 4 bases at V and 7 bases at J, with 17 bases in the middle. Germline V gives CDR1 SGHRS, CDR2 YFSETQ. The CDR3 loop is CASSIGAREVEKLFF. CDR3 in DNA: TGCGCCAGCAGCATTGGGGCCAGGGAGGTTGAAAAACTGTTTTTT.

The gene calls are TRBV6-5 and TRBJ2-7; a weak D match, TRBD2 (5 bases). Per the germline V gene, CDR1 is MNHEY and CDR2 is SVGAGI. The CDR3 totals 15 residues. Between the trimmed V and J ends, which lost 1 base and 7 bases, there was a span of 17 bases. The CDR3 protein is CASSYFTPSSGEQYF. In DNA form, the CDR3 reads TGTGCCAGCAGTTACTTCACTCCCTCATCGGGGGAGCAGTACTTC.

This CDR3 reads CASSLAGQGLRSPLHF. DNA of the CDR3: TGTGCCAGCAGCTTAGCTGGACAGGGGCTCCGCTCACCCCTCCACTTT. The chain uses TRBV7-9 and TRBJ1-6, with 9 bases matching TRBD1. With V trimmed by 0 bases and J by 10 bases, 7 bases remained unmatched. There are 16 residues in the CDR3. Germline CDR1 and CDR2: SEHNR and FQNEAQ (reference sequence).

V gene TRBV7-2 combines with J gene TRBJ1-5; no definite D call. The CDR3 length is 13 residues. Germline V gives CDR1 SGHTA, CDR2 FQGNSA. The V end lost 3 bases, the J end lost 5 bases, and 8 bases lay between the germline ends. CDR3 sequence reads: CASSFYIDQPQHF. The CDR3 nucleotides are TGTGCCAGCAGCTTTTATATTGATCAGCCCCAGCATTTT.

V is TRBV15 and J is TRBJ1-4; no definite D call. Germline values: CDR1 LNHNV, CDR2 YYDKDF (reference sequence). This CDR3 has 15 amino acids. The V end lost 0 bases, the J end lost 8 bases, and 13 bases lay between the germline ends. The CDR3 reads CATSRDVGTAEKLFF. The DNA of the CDR3 is TGTGCCACCAGCAGAGATGTCGGAACAGCCGAAAAACTGTTTTTT.

This clone appeared a single time. The gene calls are TRBV10-2 and TRBJ2-3, with 7 nucleotides matching TRBD1. V dropped 8 bases and J dropped 3; count of bases not matched to a gene: 11. This CDR3 is 15 amino acids long. CDR1 is WSHSY, CDR2 SAAADI, per germline. For the CDR3, the DNA is TGCGCCAGCGACCTAGACAGGGACCGGACAGATACGCAGTATTTT. Residues: CASDLDRDRTDTQYF.

The chain joins TRBV9 to TRBJ1-3, with unresolved D. This CDR3 spans 14 amino acids. The V and J ends lost 0 bases and 3 bases respectively, with 7 bases between them. Germline CDR1 and CDR2: SGDLS and YYNGEE. The DNA of the CDR3 is TGTGCCAGCAGCGTAGCCTCGGGTGGAAACACCATATATTTT. Amino acids: CASSVASGGNTIYF. Supplemented by reference TRBV9 and TRBJ1-3, the full variable domain reads DSGVTQTPKHLITATGQRVTLRCSPRSGDLSVYWYQQSLDQGLQFLIQYYNGEERAKGNILERFSAQQFPDLHSELNLSSLELGDSALYFCASSVASGGNTIYFGEGSWLTVV.

The chain carries TRBV11-2 and TRBJ2-7, with D maybe TRBD2 (6 bases). CDR1 and CDR2 from the germline V gene are SGHAT and FQNNGV. This CDR3 has 15 amino acids. V gave up 5 bases and J gave up 2 bases, with 16 bases separating them. The DNA of the CDR3 is TGTGCCAGCAGCCCCTCAGCGGGTGTAGCCTACGAGCAGTACTTC. This encodes CASSPSAGVAYEQYF.

The chain combines TRBV14 with TRBJ2-1; 10 positions agree with TRBD2. This CDR3 is 16 amino acids long. V trimming: 4 bases; J trimming: 4 bases; junction bases outside the gene matches: 7. CDR1 is SGHDN and CDR2 is FVKESK in the germline V gene. CDR3 nucleotide sequence: TGTGCCAGCAGCCCGGGACTAGCGAACCCTTACAATGAGCAGTTCTTC. Its protein product is CASSPGLANPYNEQFF. The whole variable domain, remainder taken from reference TRBV14 and TRBJ2-1, is EAGVTQFPSHSVIEKGQTVTLRCDPISGHDNLYWYRRVMGKEIKFLLHFVKESKQDESGMPNNRFLAERTGGTYSTLKVQPAELEDSGVYFCASSPGLANPYNEQFFGPGTRLTVL.

V gene TRBV6-5 combines with J gene TRBJ1-1; D gene unclear. V gave up 4 bases and J gave up 2 bases, with 5 bases separating them. CDR3 length: 12 amino acids. From germline, CDR1 is MNHEY and CDR2 SVGAGI. CDR3 nucleotide sequence: TGTGCCAGCAGTTCAGTTAACACTGAAGCTTTCTTT. Translation: CASSSVNTEAFF.

The V call is TRBV7-9, the J call TRBJ2-7; TRBD1 or TRBD2 may be the D gene (5 bases each). With 5 bases removed from V and 2 bases from J, the gap between germline ends came to 19 bases. Germline CDR1 is SEHNR and CDR2 is FQNEAQ (reference sequence). The CDR3 contains 16 residues. The CDR3 DNA reads TGTGCCAGCAGCGGGTCTGCTACAGGACTCCCCTACGAGCAGTACTTC. The encoded protein is CASSGSATGLPYEQYF.

There are a few counts of this clone. The chain carries TRBV27 and TRBJ1-2; no clear D gene. This CDR3 has 13 residues. The V and J ends lost 3 bases and 4 bases respectively, with 9 bases between them. CDR1 and CDR2 from the germline V gene are MNHEY and SMNVEV (reference sequence). The CDR3 protein is CASSFRAGYGYTF. CDR3 bases: TGTGCCAGCAGTTTTAGAGCTGGCTATGGCTACACCTTC.

The V call is TRBV28, the J call TRBJ1-1; D perhaps matches TRBD1 (5 bases). V gave up 4 bases and J gave up 4 bases, with 13 bases separating them. This CDR3 is built from 14 residues. Looked up from germline, CDR1 is MDHEN and CDR2 is SYDVKM. The CDR3 nucleotides are TGTGCCAGCAGTTCGAGGGGTCTCGGCACTGAAGCTTTCTTT. This gives the protein CASSSRGLGTEAFF.

This chain connects TRBV27 to TRBJ2-2; TRBD1 is a possible D gene (5 bases). The CDR3 loop spans 15 amino acids. CDR1 is MNHEY, CDR2 SMNVEV, per germline (reference sequence). V was pared by 2 bases and J by 0 bases, with 7 bases between. The CDR3 here is CASSLRQTNTGELFF. In DNA form, the CDR3 reads TGTGCCAGCAGTTTACGACAGACGAACACCGGGGAGCTGTTTTTT.

J is TRBJ2-3 and V is TRBV7-9; D is possibly TRBD2 (7 bases). This CDR3 has 14 residues. Per germline, CDR1 SEHNR and CDR2 FQNEAQ (reference sequence). Trimming removed 2 bases at V and 6 bases at J, with 12 bases between. CDR3 bases: TGTGCCAGCAGCTTAAAAGGGAGGGGGGATACGCAGTATTTT. This gives the protein CASSLKGRGDTQYF.

Turning to this clone: A read error may produce the germline difference seen at one junction end. The chain uses TRBV7-9 and TRBJ2-6; 7 nucleotides match TRBD2. The V gene's germline CDR1 is SEHNR and CDR2 FQNEAQ (reference sequence). This CDR3 is built from 13 residues. This CDR3 reads CASSFGGDNVLTF. CDR3 nucleotide sequence: TGTGCCAGCAGCTTTGGGGGGGACAACGTCCTGACTTTC.

The V gene is TRBV28, the J gene TRBJ2-1; the match to TRBD2 covers 8 bases. The length of the CDR3 is 15 residues. CDR1 and CDR2 from the germline V gene are MDHEN and SYDVKM. J gave up 0 bases and V 4 bases, and 2 bases lay outside the gene matches. The CDR3 spells CASSSGGASYNEQFF. The CDR3 coding sequence is TGTGCCAGCAGTTCGGGGGGGGCCTCCTACAATGAGCAGTTCTTC.

The chain recombines TRBV19 with TRBJ2-2; D is tentatively TRBD1 or TRBD2 (5 bases each). Germline CDR1 LNHDA, CDR2 SQIVND (reference sequence). The CDR3 has 14 amino acids. V dropped 4 bases and J dropped 2 bases, with 8 bases sitting between them. CDR3 DNA sequence: TGTGCCAGTAGTACCTGGGACAACACCGGGGAGCTGTTTTTT. It codes for CASSTWDNTGELFF.

The CDR3 loop is CAWSAHGHEQFF. The CDR3 DNA follows: TGTGCCTGGAGTGCCCATGGCCATGAGCAGTTCTTC. V usage is TRBV30 and J usage is TRBJ2-1; D gene uncertain. The V gene's germline CDR1 is GTSNPN and CDR2 SVGIG (reference sequence). This CDR3 has 12 amino acids. V was trimmed by 1 base and J by 8 bases, leaving 9 bases between them.

The rearrangement links TRBV28 to TRBJ2-3; 8 bases are a match to TRBD2. J lost 4 bases, V lost 7 bases, and 4 bases had no gene match. The CDR3 contains 13 residues. CDR1 and CDR2 from the germline V gene are MDHEN and SYDVKM. This CDR3 is CASNGGRSDTQYF. The CDR3, as DNA: TGTGCCAGCAATGGCGGGAGGTCAGATACGCAGTATTTT. Together with reference TRBV28 and TRBJ2-3, the CDR3 gives the full variable domain: DVKVTQSSRYLVKRTGEKVFLECVQDMDHENMFWYRQDPGLGLRLIYFSYDVKMKEKGDIPEGYSVSREKKERFSLILESASTNQTSMYLCASNGGRSDTQYFGPGTRLTVL.

V gene TRBV30 combines with J gene TRBJ1-3; unclear D gene. The CDR3 contains 16 residues. V shed 3 bases and J shed 0 bases, with 15 bases lying between them. Germline V gene lookup returns CDR1 GTSNPN and CDR2 SVGIG (reference sequence). CDR3 DNA sequence: TGTGCCTGGAGGCTCTTCGGCGCCGCCTCTGGAAACACCATATATTTT. It codes for CAWRLFGAASGNTIYF.

The chain carries TRBV6-4 and TRBJ2-2; D is perhaps TRBD1 (5 bases). The CDR3 is 16 amino acids. Germline lookup yields CDR1 MRHNA and CDR2 SNTAGT. The V and J ends lost 4 bases and 1 base respectively, with 13 bases between them. CDR3 nucleotide sequence: TGTGCCAGCAGTGTCTTACCCACAGGGAACACCGGGGAGCTGTTTTTT. This sequence encodes CASSVLPTGNTGELFF.

The J gene is TRBJ2-1, the V gene TRBV11-2; D is perhaps TRBD2 (5 bases). The CDR3 is made up of 15 amino acids. Germline CDR1 and CDR2: SGHAT and FQNNGV. V gave up 1 base and J gave up 4 bases, with 11 bases separating them. CDR3: CASSLVSGGYNEQFF. Here the CDR3 DNA reads TGTGCCAGCAGCTTAGTAAGCGGTGGATACAATGAGCAGTTCTTC.